Only a few counts were recorded for the clone carrying this T cell receptor (beta chain). Germline CDR1 SGHTA, CDR2 FQGTGA. The J segment lost 5 bases and the V segment lost 5 bases, leaving 9 bases of the junction unmatched. The CDR3 length is 15 residues. A single record per CDR3 protein comes from TCRdb applying MiXCR to the RT-PCR reads. In the table there are fewer than 800,000 distinct CDR3 sequences, 11% to 15% of which are singletons. This rearrangement joins TRBV7-3 to TRBJ2-7, with TRBD1 identical over 10 bases. The sequence came from a female donor in good health, serving as a healthy control. The sample consisted of memory CD4+ T cells from blood. In DNA, the CDR3 is TGTGCCAGCAGCCCGGGACAGGGGATGTTCCACGAGCAGTACTTC. It encodes CASSPGQGMFHEQYF.